The clone carrying this T cell receptor beta chain was observed a handful of times. The CDR3 loop spans 13 amino acids. Trimming cost V 6 bases and J 5 bases, with 13 bases left between them. The germline gives CDR1 MNHEY, CDR2 SMNVEV (reference sequence). This specimen comes from a study of blood T cell repertoires in COVID-19. TCRdb keeps only in-frame clones here, not all; method: immunoSEQ multiplex PCR. Of 95,000 to 120,000 clones listed, approximately 85% are singletons. The rearrangement joins TRBV27 to TRBJ1-1, with D possibly TRBD1 on 6 matching bases. The source is a woman in her fifties or sixties with COVID-19, enrolled during active disease. Sequencing used peripheral blood. The CDR3 spells CASRAGDVTEAFF. The CDR3 region has the DNA TGTGCCAGCAGAGCAGGGGACGTTACTGAAGCTTTCTTT.